Below, 20 T cell receptor beta chains from the same sample are listed, as sequenced in a study of blood T cell repertoires in COVID-19. Sequenced by immunoSEQ multiplex PCR; TCRdb stores in-frame clones only, minus some. The sample includes approximately 280,000 clones, around nine tenths of them seen just once. Sequencing was done on a sample of PBMCs or T cells enriched from blood (not recorded which). These receptors all come from a woman aged 18-29 years who had recovered from COVID-19.

This clone was observed once. The chain uses TRBV4-2 and TRBJ2-1; 8 nucleotides match TRBD2. Germline trimming cut 0 bases from V and 1 base from J; bases unmatched to any gene: 5. There are 17 residues in the CDR3. Germline-derived CDR1 and CDR2 are LGHNA and YNFKEQ. For the CDR3, the DNA is TGTGCCAGCAGCCAAGAGGTAGCGGGGTCTTCCTACAATGAGCAGTTCTTC. It codes for CASSQEVAGSSYNEQFF.

This clone appeared a single time. The chain joins TRBV6-5 to TRBJ1-2; 10 bases agree with TRBD1. This CDR3 region has 13 residues. Germline V lookup: CDR1 MNHEY, CDR2 SVGAGI. J was trimmed by 4 bases and V by 6 bases; bases with no gene match: 2. The CDR3 loop is CASSRDRGYGYTF. CDR3 DNA sequence: TGTGCCAGCAGCCGGGACAGGGGCTATGGCTACACCTTC.

In its sample, this clone was seen a few times. For the CDR3, the DNA is TGTGCCAGCAGTTTAACGCCGGGGGCAGGGGGTTGGCAGCCCCAGCATTTT. It translates to CASSLTPGAGGWQPQHF. V is TRBV27 and J is TRBJ1-5; 7 bases agree with TRBD1. Germline trimming cut 2 bases from V and 7 bases from J; bases unmatched to any gene: 14. The germline gives CDR1 MNHEY, CDR2 SMNVEV (reference sequence). The CDR3 contains 17 residues.

The chain recombines TRBV7-2 with TRBJ1-3, with unresolved D. Germline V gene lookup returns CDR1 SGHTA and CDR2 FQGNSA. The CDR3 is 14 residues long. Trimming removed 5 bases at V and 9 bases at J, with 17 bases between. The chain's CDR3 is CASSRDRVEGTIYF. CDR3 nucleotide sequence: TGTGCCAGCAGCCGTGATCGTGTGGAGGGCACCATATATTTT.

The chain uses TRBV6-2 or TRBV6-3 and TRBJ2-3; no definite D call. The V gene's germline CDR1 is MNHEY and CDR2 SVGEGT. The CDR3 covers 14 residues. The V end was cut by 2 bases, the J end by 3 bases, with 9 bases between. CDR3 coding DNA: TGTGCCAGCAGTTACGAGGTAGAGACAGATACGCAGTATTTT. Amino acid sequence: CASSYEVETDTQYF.

The chain recombines TRBV19 with TRBJ2-2, with 8 bases fitting TRBD1. The CDR3 extends over 14 amino acids. V trimming: 7 bases; J trimming: 4 bases; junction bases outside the gene matches: 5. Germline V gene lookup returns CDR1 LNHDA and CDR2 SQIVND (reference sequence). The CDR3: CASIRGPATGELFF. Written as DNA, the CDR3 is TGTGCCAGTATCAGGGGGCCGGCCACCGGGGAGCTGTTTTTT.

As DNA, the CDR3 is TGTGCCAGCAGCTTAGGACATACAACGAACACCGGGGAGCTGTTTTTT. Translating it yields CASSLGHTTNTGELFF. The chain uses TRBV11-2 and TRBJ2-2; D unresolved. The germline CDR1 and CDR2 sequences are SGHAT and FQNNGV. Trimming pared 1 base from V and 0 bases from J, leaving 9 bases between. The CDR3 is made up of 16 amino acids.

A few counts support this clone. The chain has TRBV5-1 and TRBJ1-2; D might be TRBD1 (6 bases). The germline V gene has CDR1 SGHRS and CDR2 YFSETQ. The CDR3 loop spans 14 amino acids. Trimming stripped 0 bases from V and 6 bases from J, with 12 bases between. CDR3 nucleotide sequence: TGCGCCAGCAGCTTGGATGGGGACACGGATGGCTACACCTTC. Its protein is CASSLDGDTDGYTF.

This chain connects TRBV19 to TRBJ1-2; TRBD1 might be the D (6 bases). Trimming took off 4 bases at V and 2 bases at J, with 17 bases between the two ends. The CDR3 is 16 residues long. Looked up from germline, CDR1 is LNHDA and CDR2 is SQIVND (reference sequence). Here the CDR3 reads CASSTVRGTKNYGYTF. CDR3 bases: TGTGCCAGTAGTACCGTGAGGGGGACGAAAAACTATGGCTACACCTTC. The whole variable domain, filled in from reference TRBV19 and TRBJ1-2, reads DGGITQSPKYLFRKEGQNVTLSCEQNLNHDAMYWYRQDPGQGLRLIYYSQIVNDFQKGDIAEGYSVSREKKESFPLTVTSAQKNPTAFYLCASSTVRGTKNYGYTFGSGTRLTVV.

This clone was counted between two and nine times. The J gene is TRBJ1-2, the V gene TRBV14; 7 bases fit TRBD1. V gave up 3 bases and J gave up 5 bases; unmatched junction bases: 9. This CDR3 has 15 residues. The germline V gene encodes CDR1 SGHDN and CDR2 FVKESK. The CDR3 DNA follows: TGTGCCAGCAGCCAGACCTCGACAGGGCTTTATGGCTACACCTTC. This sequence encodes CASSQTSTGLYGYTF.

The J gene is TRBJ2-5, the V gene TRBV7-6, with D unresolved. The V and J ends lost 5 bases and 2 bases respectively, with 15 bases between them. In germline, CDR1 is SGHVS, CDR2 FNYEAQ. The CDR3 runs 15 residues. The CDR3, as DNA: TGTGCCAGCAGCGCCATTTGGGCACTTCAAGAGACCCAGTACTTC. Its protein product is CASSAIWALQETQYF.

This chain connects TRBV7-2 to TRBJ2-4, with 10 positions matching TRBD2. Germline-derived CDR1 and CDR2 are SGHTA and FQGNSA. J was trimmed by 0 bases and V by 4 bases; bases with no gene match: 9. This CDR3 region has 18 residues. Here the CDR3 DNA reads TGTGCCAGCAGCTCAGGACTAGCGGACGCACTAGCCAAAAACATTCAGTACTTC. This gives the protein CASSSGLADALAKNIQYF.

This clone was counted only a few times. This sample also contains other DNA sequences that code for the same CDR3. The chain employs TRBV2 and TRBJ1-5, with 7 bases fitting TRBD1. In germline, CDR1 is SNHLY, CDR2 FYNNEI. The CDR3 loop spans 15 amino acids. With 6 bases clipped from V and 0 bases from J, the junction kept 5 bases outside the gene matches. The CDR3 protein is CASSLNRGSNQPQHF. CDR3 nucleotide sequence: TGTGCCAGCAGCCTGAACAGGGGTAGCAATCAGCCCCAGCATTTT.

The V gene is TRBV15, the J gene TRBJ1-2; D remains unclear. CDR3 length equals 16 residues. CDR1 and CDR2 from the germline V gene are LNHNV and YYDKDF (reference sequence). V was trimmed by 0 bases and J by 4 bases, leaving 15 bases between them. The DNA for the CDR3 is TGTGCCACCAGCAGAGATCAGAGGACTCCTTTCTATGGCTACACCTTC. Translated: CATSRDQRTPFYGYTF.

The gene calls are TRBV9 and TRBJ2-1; perhaps TRBD2 as D (6 bases). The CDR3 is 15 amino acids. The V and J ends lost 4 bases and 2 bases respectively, with 13 bases between them. Germline CDR1 SGDLS, CDR2 YYNGEE. The CDR3 protein is CASSPGDYPYNEQFF. The CDR3 bases are TGTGCCAGCAGCCCGGGGGATTACCCCTACAATGAGCAGTTCTTC.

The chain joins TRBV28 to TRBJ1-2; 7 bases are a match to TRBD1. J lost 8 bases, V lost 4 bases, and 7 bases had no gene match. CDR1 and CDR2 (germline): MDHEN, SYDVKM. The CDR3 extends over 13 amino acids. CDR3 sequence reads: CASSSDRLYGYTF. The DNA of the CDR3 is TGTGCCAGCAGTTCGGACAGGTTATACGGCTACACCTTC.

The chain carries TRBV6-5 and TRBJ1-5, with D tentatively TRBD1 (5 bases). Per germline, CDR1 MNHEY and CDR2 SVGAGI. The CDR3 has 14 amino acids. V dropped 10 bases and J dropped 7 bases, with 20 bases sitting between them. This CDR3 reads CATLPVRGGQPQHF. The CDR3 coding sequence is TGTGCCACCCTTCCAGTGCGGGGCGGCCAGCCCCAGCATTTT.

The chain employs TRBV9 and TRBJ1-1; maybe TRBD1 (6 bases). V was shortened by 0 bases and J by 1 base, with 10 bases between the two germline ends. Germline CDR1 and CDR2: SGDLS and YYNGEE. The CDR3 runs to 15 residues. The CDR3 DNA is TGTGCCAGCAGCGTAGGGCCAGGGGAGAACACTGAAGCTTTCTTT. Translated: CASSVGPGENTEAFF.

The rearrangement links TRBV2 to TRBJ1-1, with TRBD1 matching 8 bases. Germline trimming cut 8 bases from V and 6 bases from J; bases unmatched to any gene: 5. Germline assignment: CDR1 SNHLY and CDR2 FYNNEI. This CDR3 contains 12 residues. CDR3 in amino acids: CASGQGLPEAFF. CDR3 DNA: TGTGCCAGCGGACAGGGTCTGCCTGAAGCTTTCTTT.

V is TRBV7-7 and J is TRBJ2-5, with D unclear. Trimming took off 1 base at V and 0 bases at J, with 9 bases between the two ends. Germline assignment: CDR1 SSHAT and CDR2 FNYEAQ (reference sequence). This CDR3 region has 15 residues. The DNA for the CDR3 is TGTGCCAGCAGCTTAGTCTCGGCGGACCAAGAGACCCAGTACTTC. Translating gives CASSLVSADQETQYF. Filled out from reference TRBV7-7 and TRBJ2-5, the complete variable domain reads GAGVSQSPRYKVTKRGQDVTLRCDPISSHATLYWYQQALGQGPEFLTYFNYEAQPDKSGLPSDRFSAERPEGSISTLTIQRTEQRDSAMYRCASSLVSADQETQYFGPGTRLLVL.